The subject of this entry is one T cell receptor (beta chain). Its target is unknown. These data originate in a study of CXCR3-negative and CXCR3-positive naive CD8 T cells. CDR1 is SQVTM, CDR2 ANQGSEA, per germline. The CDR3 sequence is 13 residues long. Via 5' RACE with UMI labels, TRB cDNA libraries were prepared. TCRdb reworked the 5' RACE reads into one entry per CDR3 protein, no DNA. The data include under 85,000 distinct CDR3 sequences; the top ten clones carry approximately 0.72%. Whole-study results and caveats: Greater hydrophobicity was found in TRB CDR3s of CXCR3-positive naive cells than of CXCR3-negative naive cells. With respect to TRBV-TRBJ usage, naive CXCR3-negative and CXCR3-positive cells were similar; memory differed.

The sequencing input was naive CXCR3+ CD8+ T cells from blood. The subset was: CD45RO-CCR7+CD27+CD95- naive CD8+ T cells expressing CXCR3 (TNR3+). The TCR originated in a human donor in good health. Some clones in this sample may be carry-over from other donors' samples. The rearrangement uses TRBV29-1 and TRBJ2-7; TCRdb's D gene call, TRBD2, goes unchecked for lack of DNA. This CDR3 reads CSVDGGGAYEQYF.